This record covers a single TCR beta chain. The antigen is not known. This specimen comes from a study of cytomegalovirus exposure and HLA in healthy donors. Study-wide results and caveats: TCR beta sequences reportedly predicted the HLA-A and HLA-B alleles of most subjects accurately. Among the most significant clusters, several appeared linked to common viral pathogens in a later analysis. The classifier, whose performance was assessed in both the original and validation cohorts, reportedly diagnosed cytomegalovirus status with high specificity and sensitivity.

The ends lost 1 base at V and 2 bases at J; junction bases unmatched: 4. The length of the CDR3 is 16 residues. The germline CDR1 and CDR2 sequences are SGHRS and YFSETQ. PCR involved 60 Vbeta and 13 Jbeta primers. The protocol was immunoSEQ multiplex PCR, while the TCRdb copy is restricted to in-frame clones and leaves out a portion. The sample comprises 150,000 to 200,000 clones, about 88% of which are singletons, and under 2% rests with the top ten. The origin of this receptor is a woman aged 18 to 35 in good health and CMV-seronegative. Sequencing was carried out using PBMCs. This sequence joins TRBV5-1 and TRBJ2-5, with 11 bases lining up with TRBD2. This CDR3 reads CASSLRIAGGQETQYF. The CDR3 nucleotides are TGCGCCAGCAGCTTGAGGATAGCGGGGGGGCAAGAGACCCAGTACTTC.